This TCR beta chain was identified in a study of blood T cell repertoires in COVID-19. As for the study in general: Some COVID-19 samples were acute and others convalescent; all came from the United States, Italy and Spain. In each case, the material was cDNA or gDNA derived from T cells, B-cell-depleted T cells, or PBMCs.

The CDR3 covers 16 residues. Trimming cost V 5 bases and J 4 bases, with 18 bases left between them. The germline V gene encodes CDR1 SGHVS and CDR2 FQNEAQ. The repertoire was sequenced with immunoSEQ multiplex PCR; TCRdb's copy has only in-frame clones and lacks some. Among about 160,000 clones, roughly 85% were seen once, and the ten largest hold about 3.3%. This rearrangement joins TRBV7-8 to TRBJ1-3; a possible D gene is TRBD1 (5 bases). This TCR came from a human donor with acute or convalescent COVID-19. The donor label of this sample is uncertain. What was sequenced was peripheral blood. The CDR3 DNA is TGTGCCAGCAGCGGCCGGGGGGTACCCTCGGGAAACACCATATATTTT. As protein: CASSGRGVPSGNTIYF.